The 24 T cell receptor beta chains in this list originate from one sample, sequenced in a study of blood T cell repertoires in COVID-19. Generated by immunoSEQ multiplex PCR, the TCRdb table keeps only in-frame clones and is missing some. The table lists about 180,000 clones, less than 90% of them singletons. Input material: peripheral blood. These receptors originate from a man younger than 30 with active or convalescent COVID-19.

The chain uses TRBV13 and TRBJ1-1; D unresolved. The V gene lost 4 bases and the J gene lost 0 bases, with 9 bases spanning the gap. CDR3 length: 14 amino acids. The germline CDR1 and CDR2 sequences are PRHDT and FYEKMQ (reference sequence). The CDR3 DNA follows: TGTGCCAGCAGCTCACTAACGGTGAACACTGAAGCTTTCTTT. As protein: CASSSLTVNTEAFF.

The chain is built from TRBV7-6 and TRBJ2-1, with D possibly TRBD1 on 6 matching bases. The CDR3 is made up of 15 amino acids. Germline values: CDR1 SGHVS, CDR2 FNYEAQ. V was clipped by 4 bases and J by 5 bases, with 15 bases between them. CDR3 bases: TGTGCCAGCAGCTCCCATCCGCAGGGGCACAATGAGCAGTTCTTC. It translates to CASSSHPQGHNEQFF.

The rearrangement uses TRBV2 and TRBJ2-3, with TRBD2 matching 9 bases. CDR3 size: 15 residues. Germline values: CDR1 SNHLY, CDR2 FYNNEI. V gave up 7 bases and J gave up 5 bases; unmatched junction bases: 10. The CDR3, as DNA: TGTGCCAGCAATAGCGGGGGACCGGGGGTAGATACGCAGTATTTT. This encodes CASNSGGPGVDTQYF.

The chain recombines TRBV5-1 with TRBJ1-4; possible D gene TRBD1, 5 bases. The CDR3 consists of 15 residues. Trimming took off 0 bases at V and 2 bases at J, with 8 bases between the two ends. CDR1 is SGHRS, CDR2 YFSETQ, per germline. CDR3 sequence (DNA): TGCGCCAGCAGCTTGGGCGGGGGGACTAATGAAAAACTGTTTTTT. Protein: CASSLGGGTNEKLFF.

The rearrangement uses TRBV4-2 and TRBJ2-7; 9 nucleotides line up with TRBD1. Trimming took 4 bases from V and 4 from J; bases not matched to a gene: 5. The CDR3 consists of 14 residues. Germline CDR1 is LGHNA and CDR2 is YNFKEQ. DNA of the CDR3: TGTGCCAGCAGCCGGGACAGGGCTAGATACGAGCAGTACTTC. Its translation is CASSRDRARYEQYF.

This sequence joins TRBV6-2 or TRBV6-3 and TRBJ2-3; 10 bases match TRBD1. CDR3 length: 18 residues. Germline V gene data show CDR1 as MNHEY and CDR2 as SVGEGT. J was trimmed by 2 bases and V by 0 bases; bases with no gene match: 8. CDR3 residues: CASSYSGTGVLSTDTQYF. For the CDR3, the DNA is TGTGCCAGCAGTTACTCCGGGACAGGGGTTTTGTCCACAGATACGCAGTATTTT.

The CDR3 sequence is CASSEKVAVTINSNQPQHF. The CDR3 region has the DNA TGTGCCAGCAGTGAAAAGGTGGCGGTTACAATAAATAGCAATCAGCCCCAGCATTTT. The rearrangement joins TRBV6-1 to TRBJ1-5; D not resolved. Trimming cost V 2 bases and J 0 bases, with 20 bases left between them. The CDR3 length is 19 residues. Germline CDR1 reads MNHNS; CDR2 reads SASEGT.

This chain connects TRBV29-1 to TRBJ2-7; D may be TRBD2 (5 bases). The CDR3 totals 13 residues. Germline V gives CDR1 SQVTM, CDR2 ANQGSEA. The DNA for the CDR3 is TGCAGTGATGGCGGGCAGAAACTTTACGAGCAGTACTTC. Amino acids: CSDGGQKLYEQYF.

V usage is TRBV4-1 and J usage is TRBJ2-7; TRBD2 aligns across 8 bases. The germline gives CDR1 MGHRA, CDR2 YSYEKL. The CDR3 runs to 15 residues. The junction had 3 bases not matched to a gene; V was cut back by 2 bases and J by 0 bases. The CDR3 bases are TGCGCCAGCAGCCAACCGGGGGGGAGCTCCTACGAGCAGTACTTC. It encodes CASSQPGGSSYEQYF.

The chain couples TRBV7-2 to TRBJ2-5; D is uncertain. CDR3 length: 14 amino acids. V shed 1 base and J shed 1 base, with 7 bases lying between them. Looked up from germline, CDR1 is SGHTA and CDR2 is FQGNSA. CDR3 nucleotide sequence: TGTGCCAGCAGCTTAGGTATCTCCCAAGAGACCCAGTACTTC. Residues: CASSLGISQETQYF.

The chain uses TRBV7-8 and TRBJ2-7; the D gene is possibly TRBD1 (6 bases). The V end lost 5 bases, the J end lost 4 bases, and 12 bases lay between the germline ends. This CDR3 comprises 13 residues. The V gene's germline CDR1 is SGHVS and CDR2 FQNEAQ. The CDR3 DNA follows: TGTGCCAGCAGCCAACAGGGCGCGTACGAGCAGTACTTC. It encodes CASSQQGAYEQYF. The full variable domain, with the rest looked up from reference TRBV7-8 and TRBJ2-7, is GAGVSQSPRYKVAKRGQDVALRCDPISGHVSLFWYQQALGQGPEFLTYFQNEAQLDKSGLPSDRFFAERPEGSVSTLKIQRTQQEDSAVYLCASSQQGAYEQYFGPGTRLTVT.

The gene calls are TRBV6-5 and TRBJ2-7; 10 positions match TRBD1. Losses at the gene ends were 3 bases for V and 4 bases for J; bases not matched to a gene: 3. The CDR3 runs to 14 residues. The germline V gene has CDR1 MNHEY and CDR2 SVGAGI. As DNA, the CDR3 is TGTGCCAGCAGTTATAGGGACAGGGGATACGAGCAGTACTTC. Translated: CASSYRDRGYEQYF.

The CDR3 region has the DNA TGCAGCGGACAGTCGGCGGATCAGCCCCAGCATTTT. As protein: CSGQSADQPQHF. This chain links TRBV29-1 with TRBJ1-5; TRBD1 is a possible D gene (5 bases). The CDR3 loop spans 12 amino acids. Looked up from germline, CDR1 is SQVTM and CDR2 is ANQGSEA. V was clipped by 7 bases and J by 5 bases, with 12 bases between them.

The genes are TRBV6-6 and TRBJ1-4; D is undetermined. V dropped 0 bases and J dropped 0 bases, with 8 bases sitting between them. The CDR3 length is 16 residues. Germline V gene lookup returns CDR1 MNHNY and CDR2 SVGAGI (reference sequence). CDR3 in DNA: TGTGCCAGCAGTTACTCATTGACAACAACTAATGAAAAACTGTTTTTT. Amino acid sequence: CASSYSLTTTNEKLFF.

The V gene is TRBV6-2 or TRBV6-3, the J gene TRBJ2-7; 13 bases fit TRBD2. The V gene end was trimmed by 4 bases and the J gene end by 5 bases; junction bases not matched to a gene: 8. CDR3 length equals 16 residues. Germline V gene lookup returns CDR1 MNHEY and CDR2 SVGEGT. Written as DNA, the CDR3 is TGTGCCAGCAGTTCACCGACTAGCGGGAGGATAGACGAGCAGTACTTC. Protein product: CASSSPTSGRIDEQYF.

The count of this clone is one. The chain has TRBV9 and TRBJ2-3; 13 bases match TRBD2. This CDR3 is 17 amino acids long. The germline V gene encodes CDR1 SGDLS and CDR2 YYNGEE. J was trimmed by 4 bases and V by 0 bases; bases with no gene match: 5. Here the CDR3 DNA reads TGTGCCAGCAGCGTAGGACTAGCGGGAGGAAATCCAGATACGCAGTATTTT. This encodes CASSVGLAGGNPDTQYF.

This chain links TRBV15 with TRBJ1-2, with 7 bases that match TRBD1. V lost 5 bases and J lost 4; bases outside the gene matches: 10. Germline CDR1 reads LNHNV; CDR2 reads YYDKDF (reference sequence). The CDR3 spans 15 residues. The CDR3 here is CATSHTSTGSYGYTF. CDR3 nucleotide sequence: TGTGCCACCAGCCACACCTCGACAGGGAGCTATGGCTACACCTTC.

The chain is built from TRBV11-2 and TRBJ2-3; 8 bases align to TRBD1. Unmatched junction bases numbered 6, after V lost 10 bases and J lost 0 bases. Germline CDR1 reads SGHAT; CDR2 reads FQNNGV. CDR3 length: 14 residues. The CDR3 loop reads CATRRDRSTDTQYF. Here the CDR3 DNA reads TGTGCCACCCGCCGGGACAGGAGCACAGATACGCAGTATTTT. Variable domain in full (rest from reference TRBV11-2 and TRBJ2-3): EAGVAQSPRYKIIEKRQSVAFWCNPISGHATLYWYQQILGQGPKLLIQFQNNGVVDDSQLPKDRFSAERLKGVDSTLKIQPAKLEDSAVYLCATRRDRSTDTQYFGPGTRLTVL.

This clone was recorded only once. The CDR3 bases are TGTGCCAGCAGCCCCCGGGTCAACTCTGGAAACACCATATATTTT. This encodes CASSPRVNSGNTIYF. This chain uses TRBV7-8 with TRBJ1-3; D gene unclear. CDR1 is SGHVS and CDR2 is FQNEAQ in the germline V gene. The CDR3 sequence is 15 residues long. Trimming shortened V by 5 bases and J by 0 bases, and 11 bases separated the two germline ends.

The CDR3 DNA reads TGTGCCAGCAGCCGTACGACAGGGGCTAGCACAGATACGCAGTATTTT. Residues: CASSRTTGASTDTQYF. The chain combines TRBV7-9 with TRBJ2-3; 8 positions match TRBD1. CDR3 length: 16 amino acids. V trimming: 5 bases; J trimming: 0 bases; junction bases outside the gene matches: 7. Germline CDR1 SEHNR, CDR2 FQNEAQ (reference sequence).

For the CDR3, the DNA is TGCGCCAGCAGCCGCACCGGGACAGGGAGCTACGAGCAGTACTTC. Translating it yields CASSRTGTGSYEQYF. The chain uses TRBV5-1 and TRBJ2-7, with TRBD1 identical over 9 bases. CDR3 length: 15 amino acids. The J segment lost 3 bases and the V segment lost 4 bases, leaving 8 bases of the junction unmatched. CDR1 SGHRS and CDR2 YFSETQ come from the germline V gene.

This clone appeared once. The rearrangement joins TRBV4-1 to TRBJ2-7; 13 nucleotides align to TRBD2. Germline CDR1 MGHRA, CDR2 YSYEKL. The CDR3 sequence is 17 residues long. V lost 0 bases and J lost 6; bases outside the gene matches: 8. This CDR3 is CASSQDPLLAGGVEQYF. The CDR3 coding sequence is TGCGCCAGCAGCCAAGACCCCTTACTAGCGGGGGGGGTCGAGCAGTACTTC.

The CDR3 loop reads CASSAEGTNEKLFF. The CDR3 DNA sequence: TGTGCCAGCAGTGCGGAGGGAACTAATGAAAAACTGTTTTTT. The chain employs TRBV2 and TRBJ1-4; unclear D gene. The CDR3 consists of 14 residues. V gave up 4 bases and J gave up 1 base, with 7 bases separating them. CDR1 SNHLY and CDR2 FYNNEI come from the germline V gene.

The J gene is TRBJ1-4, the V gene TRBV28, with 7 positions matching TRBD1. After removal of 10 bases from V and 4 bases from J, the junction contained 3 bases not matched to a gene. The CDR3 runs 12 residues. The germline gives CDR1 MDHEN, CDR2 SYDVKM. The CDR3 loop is CATGQLNEKLFF. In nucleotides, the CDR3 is TGTGCCACGGGACAGCTTAATGAAAAACTGTTTTTT.